These 4 T cell receptor beta chains were all obtained from the same sample, sequenced in a study of cytomegalovirus exposure and HLA in healthy donors. PCR employed 60 Vbeta and 13 Jbeta primers. Sequencing was performed with immunoSEQ multiplex PCR; in TCRdb, only in-frame clones are kept and a portion is missing. The sample totals approximately 120,000 clones. Specimen: PBMCs. The receptor set was obtained from a young man in good health and CMV-seronegative.

The rearrangement uses TRBV7-9 and TRBJ2-7, with 7 bases matching TRBD1. V trimming: 5 bases; J trimming: 12 bases; junction bases outside the gene matches: 19. Per germline, CDR1 SEHNR and CDR2 FQNEAQ (reference sequence). The CDR3 runs 15 residues. In DNA, the CDR3 is TGTGCCAGCAGCAAAGGACAGGAAACAGGACGGACGTCGTACTTC. This sequence encodes CASSKGQETGRTSYF.

The chain recombines TRBV29-1 with TRBJ1-1; perhaps TRBD1 as D (6 bases). CDR1 is SQVTM, CDR2 ANQGSEA, per germline. Trimming left V 6 bases short and J 3 bases short, with 20 bases between. There are 15 residues in the CDR3. In nucleotides, the CDR3 is TGCAGCGTCGTTGAGGGGGGGCCGGGGGACACTGAAGCTTTCTTT. Amino acid sequence: CSVVEGGPGDTEAFF.

The chain couples TRBV2 to TRBJ1-3, with a weak D call TRBD1 (5 bases). Germline V gene lookup returns CDR1 SNHLY and CDR2 FYNNEI. This CDR3 is built from 16 residues. V gave up 6 bases and J gave up 3 bases, with 18 bases separating them. This CDR3 is CASSLGGGQVGNTIYF. In DNA form, the CDR3 reads TGTGCCAGCAGCCTCGGGGGAGGGCAAGTTGGAAACACCATATATTTT. The variable domain in full, completed from reference TRBV2 and TRBJ1-3, reads EPEVTQTPSHQVTQMGQEVILRCVPISNHLYFYWYRQILGQKVEFLVSFYNNEISEKSEIFDDQFSVERPDGSNFTLKIRSTKLEDSAMYFCASSLGGGQVGNTIYFGEGSWLTVV.

The V call is TRBV4-2, the J call TRBJ1-2; 7 bases match TRBD1. V shed 0 bases and J 7 bases; nucleotides not matched to a gene: 8. The CDR3 loop spans 15 amino acids. CDR1 and CDR2 from the germline V gene are LGHNA and YNFKEQ. DNA of the CDR3: TGTGCCAGCAGCCAAGATACGAGCAGGGGGATTGGCTACACCTTC. It codes for CASSQDTSRGIGYTF.